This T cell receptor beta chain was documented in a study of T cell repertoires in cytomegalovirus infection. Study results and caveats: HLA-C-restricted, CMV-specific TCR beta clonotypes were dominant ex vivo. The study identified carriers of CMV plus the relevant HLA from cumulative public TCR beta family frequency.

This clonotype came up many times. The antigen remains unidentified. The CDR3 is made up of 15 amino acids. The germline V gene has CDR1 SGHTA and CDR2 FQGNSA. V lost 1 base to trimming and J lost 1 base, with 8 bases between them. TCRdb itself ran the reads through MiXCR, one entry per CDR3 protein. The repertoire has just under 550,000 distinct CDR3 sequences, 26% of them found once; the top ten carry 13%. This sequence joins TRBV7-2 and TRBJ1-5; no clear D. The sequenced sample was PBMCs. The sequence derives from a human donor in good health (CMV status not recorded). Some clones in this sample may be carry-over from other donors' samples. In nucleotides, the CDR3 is TGTGCCAGCAGCTTAGTTTTAGGGAGCAATCAGCCCCAGCATTTT. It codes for CASSLVLGSNQPQHF. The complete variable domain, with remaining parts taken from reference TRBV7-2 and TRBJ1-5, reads GAGVSQSPSNKVTEKGKDVELRCDPISGHTALYWYRQSLGQGLEFLIYFQGNSAPDKSGLPSDRFSAERTGGSVSTLTIQRTQQEDSAVYLCASSLVLGSNQPQHFGDGTRLSIL.